This TCR beta chain was obtained from a study of beta chain features in type 1 diabetes. Study in general: All samples together contributed 85 million to 120 million sorted cells for examination. Points from the study as a whole: Researchers cautioned that cDNA sequencing could over-represent cells with high TCR expression. Within patients, naive, central memory and Treg TCRB repertoires seemed more similar than within healthy donors. More deletions and fewer insertions at VDJ junctions were found in patients with type 1 diabetes.

For this clone: Its antigen is not identified.

The CDR3 is 14 amino acids. Trimming removed 3 bases from V and 5 bases from J; junction bases left unmatched: 6. The germline CDR1 and CDR2 sequences are WNHNN and SYGVQD (reference sequence). The sequenced template was cDNA made from the entire isolated RNA. This table comes from immunoSEQ multiplex PCR, and its TCRdb copy is limited to in-frame clones, with some not included. The sample has about 320,000 clones, 12% to 15% seen once. This receptor was obtained from a man under 40 in good health. The V gene is TRBV10-1, the J gene TRBJ2-7; TRBD1 matches 8 bases. What was sequenced was central memory CD4+ T cells from blood. The CDR3, as DNA: TGCGCCAGCAGTGACGGACAGGGATTCGACGAGCAGTACTTC. This gives the protein CASSDGQGFDEQYF.